This TCR beta chain was recorded in a study of PD-L1 blockade in urothelial cancer (TCRdb year 2017). In the study overall: Every patient began therapy in about 2014 and was given atezolizumab 1,200 mg intravenously every 3 weeks. About 85% of the roughly 29 patients were males with bladder-origin urothelial cancer, and 18 of 29 reported a prior smoking history. Durable clinical benefit meant progression-free survival longer than 6 months, and TCR features were also tested against progression-free and overall survival. TCR sequencing covered pretreatment tumor samples and matched, serially collected peripheral blood taken before and after atezolizumab treatment. In the same patients, pretreatment tumors underwent whole exome sequencing and RNA sequencing in addition to TCR sequencing. Blood samples yielded a median of about 150,000 T cells and more than 75,000 unique TCRs, with median clonality around 0.083. Twenty-nine patients had pretreatment blood TCR-seq, some 25 had at least one posttreatment blood collection, and some 25 had tumor TCR-seq. An ECOG performance status of 0 or 1 was recorded for the patients, and 0 to 3 prior chemotherapy regimens had been received by the patients. An exploratory multi-omic analysis was conducted of the somatic, immune and clinical correlates of response to PD-L1 blockade with atezolizumab in urothelial cancer. Blood samples were analyzed 3 weeks after the start of treatment (second dose) and 6 weeks after the start of treatment. Durable clinical benefit was achieved by nine patients and was not achieved by 20 patients. Study-wide findings and limitations: Because of the small sample size (n ≈ 28) and the many exploratory analyses performed, the results are intended to be regarded as hypothesis-generating. A pretreatment peripheral blood TCR clonality below the median was linked to improved progression-free and overall survival. Patients with durable benefit showed greater expansion of tumor-associated TCR clones in peripheral blood 3 weeks after starting treatment (n = 22, p = 0.022).

The time point label corresponds to: pretreatment peripheral blood. The cohort included about 27 patients with locally advanced or metastatic urothelial carcinoma who were treated at Memorial Sloan Kettering on a trial protocol. Peripheral blood mononuclear cells were collected from each patient pretreatment and during treatment, giving between 1 and 8 total time points per patient. The Qiagen DNeasy Blood extraction kit was used to purify genomic DNA from total PBMCs and tumor samples. Collected pretreatment and during treatment, PBMCs were isolated and stored as previously described. This clone has a handful of counts. Which antigen it targets is not known. Base qualities are not at hand, and no much larger clone is one base apart. Counted from cysteine to phenylalanine, this CDR3 has 15 amino acids. Of all the DNA, just the CDR3 is kept, 45 bases in frame from base 1. The germline V gene (reference sequence) supplies CDR1 LNHDA and CDR2 SQIVND. V is trimmed back by 5 bases and J by 8 bases, and the junction contains 10 bases that no gene match accounts for.

Synthetic TCR analog templates were spiked into each PCR to estimate absolute template abundance from read counts. The immunoSEQ assay was used to amplify TCRbeta CDR3 regions from genomic DNA with bias-controlled V and J gene primers. Rearranged TCRbeta segments were sequenced at approximately 20X coverage. The original pipeline was this. Sequencing errors were corrected by clustering, and CDR3s were annotated against IMGT so that V, D and J genes could be assigned. Only productive TCRbeta rearrangements were used in downstream analyses, excluding out-of-frame or stop-codon sequences. Clonality was calculated as one minus the Shannon entropy normalized by the log of the number of unique productive sequences. Fisher's exact test with Benjamini-Hochberg correction, at a threshold of adjusted p below 0.01, was used to find clones that differed between time points or between blood and tumor. Here the immuneACCESS table is served through TCRdb, limited to in-frame sequences with V and J called. Missing clones are a known gap in these copies; in checked studies unresolved V genes cover under half, and the rest lacks a known reason. V and J calls and clone size are copied from that table; D and trimming were computed from the DNA. This sample lists 60,000 or so clones; 81% were detected once. The ten most abundant clones make up around 3.2% of the sample.

The specimen was PBMCs, collected around atezolizumab (anti-PD-L1) treatment. The sequence was obtained from a man in his 70s with urothelial cancer. The chain employs TRBV19 and TRBJ1-1; 11 central nucleotides agree with TRBD1. The CDR3 reads CASSETGTGGKEAFF. The sequenced DNA: TGTGCCAGTAGTGAAACGGGGACAGGGGGAAAGGAAGCTTTCTTT.